A selection of T cell receptor beta chains follows, all from one sample in a study of T cell repertoires in cytomegalovirus infection. MiXCR, run by TCRdb on the reads, gives a single entry per CDR3 protein. Of approximately 170,000 distinct CDR3 sequences in the sample, under 20% were seen once. Sequencing was done on a sample of CD8+ T cells from PBMCs. The receptors come from a human donor in good health (CMV status not recorded). Some clones in this sample may be carry-over from other donors' samples. CDR3s include the opening cysteine and the closing phenylalanine or tryptophan. Fields, in order: D gene, J gene, clone size, V gene, CDR3 protein, CDR3 DNA. The D gene is left open where the match is weak. The size field is filled for only some rows; it gives once, few, many or a size class.

>TRBD2|TRBJ2-1|few|TRBV14
CASSHGLAGETVRNEQFF
TGTGCCAGCAGCCACGGACTAGCGGGGGAAACGGTCCGCAATGAGCAGTTCTTC
>.|TRBJ1-3|once|TRBV11-2
CASRPQARNTIYF
TGTGCCAGCAGACCACAGGCTCGAAACACCATATATTTT
>.|TRBJ2-1|.|TRBV7-9
CASSIGNEQFF
TGTGCCAGCAGCATCGGCAATGAGCAGTTCTTC
>TRBD2|TRBJ2-1|.|TRBV7-6
CASSPARTSGRANNEQFF
TGTGCCAGCAGCCCCGCCCGAACTAGCGGGAGGGCCAACAATGAGCAGTTCTTC
>.|TRBJ2-1|few|TRBV15
CATSRGGDNEQFF
TGTGCCACCAGCAGAGGGGGGGACAATGAGCAGTTCTTC
>TRBD1|TRBJ1-1|few|TRBV7-2
CASSPRGQGWPEAFF
TGTGCCAGCAGCCCTAGAGGACAGGGGTGGCCTGAAGCTTTCTTT
>TRBD2|TRBJ2-2|.|TRBV7-2
CASSGLAGGDTGELFF
TGTGCCAGCAGCGGACTAGCGGGGGGGGACACCGGGGAGCTGTTTTTT
>.|TRBJ2-1|.|TRBV29-1
CSGLLPRGGNEQFF
TGCAGCGGCCTACTCCCCAGGGGGGGCAATGAGCAGTTCTTC
>.|TRBJ1-5|few|TRBV28
CASSLGDPGRNQPQHF
TGTGCCAGCAGTTTGGGGGACCCCGGGAGGAATCAGCCCCAGCATTTT
>TRBD2|TRBJ2-7|few|TRBV20-1
CSARDRTSGYYEQYF
TGCAGTGCTAGAGATAGGACTAGCGGGTATTACGAGCAGTACTTC
>.|TRBJ2-5|few|TRBV2
CASSFPKETQYF
TGTGCCAGCAGTTTCCCGAAAGAGACCCAGTACTTC
>.|TRBJ2-7|few|TRBV27
CASSPSPDNSYEQYF
TGTGCCAGCAGTCCAAGCCCGGACAACTCCTACGAGCAGTACTTC
>.|TRBJ2-2|few|TRBV29-1
CSVIGVSTGELFF
TGCAGCGTTATCGGGGTGAGCACCGGGGAGCTGTTTTTT
>TRBD1|TRBJ1-2|.|TRBV9
CASSVEGRGRGEGYTF
TGTGCCAGCAGCGTAGAAGGTCGGGGCAGGGGGGAAGGCTACACCTTC
>TRBD2|TRBJ2-7|few|TRBV29-1
CSVEKAGGPSYEQYF
TGCAGCGTTGAAAAAGCGGGAGGGCCCTCCTACGAGCAGTACTTC
>TRBD1|TRBJ2-1|.|TRBV5-1
CASSLAGTGGVGYSEQFF
TGCGCCAGCAGCTTGGCCGGGACAGGGGGCGTGGGGTACAGTGAGCAGTTCTTC
>TRBD2|TRBJ2-5|.|TRBV20-1
CSATRTSGSSETQYF
TGCAGTGCTACTCGGACTAGCGGGAGTTCCGAGACCCAGTACTTC
>.|TRBJ2-7|.|TRBV6-6
CASSYSSLARDYEQYF
TGTGCCAGCAGTTACTCGTCCCTCGCCAGAGACTACGAGCAGTACTTC
>TRBD2|TRBJ2-1|few|TRBV5-1
CASSLTSEDANEQFF
TGCGCCAGCAGCTTGACTAGCGAGGATGCCAATGAGCAGTTCTTC
>TRBD1|TRBJ2-7|.|TRBV6-1
CASSADRGTYEQYF
TGTGCCAGCAGTGCGGACAGGGGGACCTACGAGCAGTACTTC
>.|TRBJ1-1|.|TRBV12-3/TRBV12-4
CASRKYTGFETEAFF
TGTGCCAGCAGGAAATATACAGGGTTTGAAACTGAAGCTTTCTTT
>.|TRBJ1-1|few|TRBV7-8
CASSSPRERGSLNTEAFF
TGTGCCAGCAGCTCCCCCCGGGAGCGGGGCAGTTTGAACACTGAAGCTTTCTTT
>.|TRBJ2-2|few|TRBV7-2
CASSQWTENTGELFF
TGTGCCAGCAGCCAATGGACTGAGAACACCGGGGAGCTGTTTTTT
>TRBD1|TRBJ2-7|few|TRBV23-1
CARLVPKAQGAGEQYF
TGCGCCAGATTGGTCCCTAAGGCCCAGGGGGCTGGGGAGCAGTACTTC
>.|TRBJ2-1|.|TRBV28
CASRPGLARYNEQFF
TGTGCCAGCAGACCAGGCCTAGCGAGGTACAATGAGCAGTTCTTC
>.|TRBJ2-1|.|TRBV29-1
CSVDWRNEQFF
TGCAGCGTTGATTGGCGGAATGAGCAGTTCTTC
>.|TRBJ1-2|.|TRBV9
CASSRSSIQSVYGYTF
TGTGCCAGCAGCCGGAGCAGTATACAGTCCGTCTATGGCTACACCTTC
>TRBD1|TRBJ2-7|.|TRBV28
CASSSARTGLAYEQYF
TGTGCCAGCAGCTCCGCTAGGACAGGTTTAGCCTACGAGCAGTACTTC
>.|TRBJ1-5|.|TRBV12-3/TRBV12-4
CASRASGLGGNQPQHF
TGTGCCAGCAGGGCGAGTGGGTTGGGCGGCAATCAGCCCCAGCATTTT
>TRBD1|TRBJ2-2|few|TRBV7-2
CASRDRERIGELFF
TGTGCCAGCAGAGACAGGGAGCGTATCGGGGAGCTGTTTTTT
>TRBD1|TRBJ2-2|few|TRBV2
CASEGATGELFF
TGTGCCAGCGAGGGGGCCACCGGGGAGCTGTTTTTT
>.|TRBJ1-2|few|TRBV7-9
CASSAGLTPYGYTF
TGTGCCAGCAGCGCCGGTCTTACCCCCTATGGCTACACCTTC
>.|TRBJ2-1|.|TRBV6-2/TRBV6-3
CASSLVAANEQFF
TGTGCCAGCAGTCTAGTAGCTGCGAATGAGCAGTTCTTC
>TRBD1|TRBJ1-1|few|TRBV4-3
CASSQDVIRGGAEAFF
TGCGCCAGCAGCCAAGATGTTATCCGAGGGGGCGCTGAAGCTTTCTTT
>TRBD2|TRBJ2-1|.|TRBV28
CASSFSGRLRNEQFF
TGTGCCAGCAGTTTTAGCGGGAGGTTGAGGAATGAGCAGTTCTTC
>TRBD1|TRBJ2-7|.|TRBV11-2
CASSLRGQTYEQYF
TGTGCCAGCAGCTTGAGGGGGCAAACCTACGAGCAGTACTTC
>TRBD1|TRBJ1-6|.|TRBV28
CASREGQSSYNSPLHF
TGTGCCAGCAGGGAGGGACAGAGCTCCTATAATTCACCCCTCCACTTT
>.|TRBJ1-5|few|TRBV5-1
CASSYSRGDQPQHF
TGCGCCAGCAGCTATTCTAGGGGTGATCAGCCCCAGCATTTT
>.|TRBJ2-2|many|TRBV20-1
CSARGEITGELFF
TGCAGTGCTAGGGGGGAAATCACCGGGGAGCTGTTTTTT
>.|TRBJ2-7|few|TRBV7-2
CASSLRRDEQYF
TGTGCCAGCAGCTTACGTCGGGACGAGCAGTACTTC
>.|TRBJ2-3|few|TRBV7-8
CASSGPTDAHTDTQYF
TGTGCCAGCAGCGGCCCGACGGACGCACACACAGATACGCAGTATTTT
>.|TRBJ1-4|once|TRBV28
CASSSSQIPLFF
TGTGCCAGCAGTTCCTCCCAGATCCCACTGTTTTTT
>TRBD1|TRBJ1-6|.|TRBV15
CATSRTGGMSSPLHF
TGTGCCACCAGCAGGACAGGGGGGATGAGTTCACCCCTCCACTTT
>TRBD1|TRBJ2-3|.|TRBV7-2
CASSPDREPTTDTQYF
TGTGCCAGCAGCCCGGACAGGGAGCCCACTACAGATACGCAGTATTTT
>TRBD2|TRBJ2-7|few|TRBV7-2
CASSLALAGENYEQYF
TGTGCCAGCAGCTTAGCGCTAGCGGGAGAAAACTACGAGCAGTACTTC
>TRBD1|TRBJ1-1|.|TRBV19
CASSIDDRGPEAFF
TGTGCCAGTAGTATAGACGACAGGGGGCCTGAAGCTTTCTTT
>.|TRBJ2-1|few|TRBV7-6
CASSLGPTDEQFF
TGTGCCAGCAGCTTGGGCCCGACTGATGAGCAGTTCTTC
>.|TRBJ2-1|few|TRBV15
CATSGRRTLNEQFF
TGTGCCACCAGCGGCCGGCGGACCCTCAATGAGCAGTTCTTC